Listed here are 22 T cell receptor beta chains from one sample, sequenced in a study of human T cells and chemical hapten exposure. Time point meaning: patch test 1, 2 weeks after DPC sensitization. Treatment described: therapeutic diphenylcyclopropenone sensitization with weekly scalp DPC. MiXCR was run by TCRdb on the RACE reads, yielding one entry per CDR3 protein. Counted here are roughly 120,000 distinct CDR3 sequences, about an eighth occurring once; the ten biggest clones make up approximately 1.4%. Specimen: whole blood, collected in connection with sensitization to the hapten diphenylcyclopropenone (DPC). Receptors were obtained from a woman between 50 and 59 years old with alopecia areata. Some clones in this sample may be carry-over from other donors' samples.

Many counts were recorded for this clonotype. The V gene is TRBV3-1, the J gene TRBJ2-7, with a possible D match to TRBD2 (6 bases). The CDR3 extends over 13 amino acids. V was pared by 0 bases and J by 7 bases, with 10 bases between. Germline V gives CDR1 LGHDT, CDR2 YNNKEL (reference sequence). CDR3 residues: CASSQEWAGEQYF. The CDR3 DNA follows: TGTGCCAGCAGCCAAGAGTGGGCGGGAGAGCAGTACTTC.

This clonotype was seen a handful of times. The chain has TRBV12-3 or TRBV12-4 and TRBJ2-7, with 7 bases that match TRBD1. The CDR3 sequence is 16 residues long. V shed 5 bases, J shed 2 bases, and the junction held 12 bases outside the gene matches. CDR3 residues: CASSPLFGTVAYEQYF. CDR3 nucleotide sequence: TGTGCCAGCAGTCCCCTCTTCGGGACAGTAGCCTACGAGCAGTACTTC.

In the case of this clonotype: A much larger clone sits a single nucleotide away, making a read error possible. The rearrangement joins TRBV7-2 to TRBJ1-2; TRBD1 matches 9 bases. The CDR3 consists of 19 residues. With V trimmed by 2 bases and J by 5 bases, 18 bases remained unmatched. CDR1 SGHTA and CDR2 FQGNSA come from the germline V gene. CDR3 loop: CASSLSRGTGFAYSYGYTF. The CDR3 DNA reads TGTGCCAGCAGCTTATCGAGGGGGACAGGGTTCGCATATTCTTATGGCTACACCTTC.

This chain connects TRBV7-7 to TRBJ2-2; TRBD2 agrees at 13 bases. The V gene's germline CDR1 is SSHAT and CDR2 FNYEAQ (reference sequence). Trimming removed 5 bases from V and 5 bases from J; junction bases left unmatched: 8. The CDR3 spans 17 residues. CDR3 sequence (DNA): TGTGCCAGCAGCCCCAGGACTAGCGGGAGACAGACCGGGGAGCTGTTTTTT. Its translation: CASSPRTSGRQTGELFF.

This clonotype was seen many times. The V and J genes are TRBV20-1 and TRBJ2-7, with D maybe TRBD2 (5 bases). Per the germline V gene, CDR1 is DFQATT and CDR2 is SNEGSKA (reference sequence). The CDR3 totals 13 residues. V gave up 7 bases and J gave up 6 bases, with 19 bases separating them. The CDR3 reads CSVPPGLAGEQYF. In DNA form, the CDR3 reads TGCAGTGTCCCGCCGGGCCTGGCGGGCGAGCAGTACTTC.

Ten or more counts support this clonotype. CDR3 sequence (DNA): TGTGCCAGCAGCCACAGGGGGCGAGGTCAGCCCCAGCATTTT. Its translation: CASSHRGRGQPQHF. This chain uses TRBV11-2 with TRBJ1-5, with 9 bases lining up with TRBD1. The CDR3 runs to 14 residues. Germline trimming cut 5 bases from V and 6 bases from J; bases unmatched to any gene: 5. The germline V gene has CDR1 SGHAT and CDR2 FQNNGV.

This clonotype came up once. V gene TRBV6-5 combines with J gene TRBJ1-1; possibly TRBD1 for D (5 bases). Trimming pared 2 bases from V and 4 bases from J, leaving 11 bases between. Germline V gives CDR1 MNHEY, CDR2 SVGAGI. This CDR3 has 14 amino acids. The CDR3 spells CASSYTGRATEAFF. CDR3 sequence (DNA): TGTGCCAGCAGTTACACGGGACGGGCCACTGAAGCTTTCTTT.

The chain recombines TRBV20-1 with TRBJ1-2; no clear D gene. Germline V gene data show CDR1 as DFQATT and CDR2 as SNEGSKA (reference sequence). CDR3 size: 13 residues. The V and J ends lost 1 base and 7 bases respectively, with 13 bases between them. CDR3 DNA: TGCAGTGCTAGAGCCGTCAGTTTTCGTGGCTACACCTTC. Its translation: CSARAVSFRGYTF.

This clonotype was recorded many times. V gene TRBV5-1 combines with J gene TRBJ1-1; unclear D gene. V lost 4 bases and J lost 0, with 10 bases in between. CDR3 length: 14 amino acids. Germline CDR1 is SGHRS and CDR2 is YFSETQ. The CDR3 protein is CASSVEQVNTEAFF. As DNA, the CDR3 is TGCGCCAGCAGCGTCGAGCAGGTGAACACTGAAGCTTTCTTT. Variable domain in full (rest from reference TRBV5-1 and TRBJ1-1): KAGVTQTPRYLIKTRGQQVTLSCSPISGHRSVSWYQQTPGQGLQFLFEYFSETQRNKGNFPGRFSGRQFSNSRSEMNVSTLELGDSALYLCASSVEQVNTEAFFGQGTRLTVV.

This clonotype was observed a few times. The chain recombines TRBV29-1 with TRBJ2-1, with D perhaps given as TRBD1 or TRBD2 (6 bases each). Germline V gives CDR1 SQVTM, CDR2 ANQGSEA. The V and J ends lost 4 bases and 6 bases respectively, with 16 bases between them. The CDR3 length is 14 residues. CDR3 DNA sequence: TGCAGCGTTGGGATGGGGGGCCTCGTCAATGAGCAGTTCTTC. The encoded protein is CSVGMGGLVNEQFF.

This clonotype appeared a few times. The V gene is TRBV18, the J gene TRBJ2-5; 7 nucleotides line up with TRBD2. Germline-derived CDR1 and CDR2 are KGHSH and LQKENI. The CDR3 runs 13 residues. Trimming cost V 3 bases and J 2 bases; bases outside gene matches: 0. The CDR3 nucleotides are TGTGCCAGCTCACCGGGGGGGCAAGAGACCCAGTACTTC. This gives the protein CASSPGGQETQYF.

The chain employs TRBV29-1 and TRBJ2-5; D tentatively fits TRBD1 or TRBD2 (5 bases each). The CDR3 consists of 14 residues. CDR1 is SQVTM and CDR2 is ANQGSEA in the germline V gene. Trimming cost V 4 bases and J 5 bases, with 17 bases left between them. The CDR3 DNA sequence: TGCAGCGTTGCTCCCCGGGACGGTGGGGAGACCCAGTACTTC. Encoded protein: CSVAPRDGGETQYF.

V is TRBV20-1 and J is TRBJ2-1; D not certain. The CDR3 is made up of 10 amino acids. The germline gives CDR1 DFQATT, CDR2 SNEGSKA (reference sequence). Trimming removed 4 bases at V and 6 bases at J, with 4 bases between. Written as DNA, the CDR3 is TGCAGTGCTACACCCAATGAGCAGTTCTTC. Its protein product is CSATPNEQFF.

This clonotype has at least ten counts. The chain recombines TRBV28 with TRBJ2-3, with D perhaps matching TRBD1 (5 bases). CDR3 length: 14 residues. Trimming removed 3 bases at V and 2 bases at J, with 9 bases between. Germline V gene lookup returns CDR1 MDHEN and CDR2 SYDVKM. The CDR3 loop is CASSFRAPTDTQYF. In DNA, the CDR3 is TGTGCCAGCAGTTTCAGGGCTCCCACAGATACGCAGTATTTT.

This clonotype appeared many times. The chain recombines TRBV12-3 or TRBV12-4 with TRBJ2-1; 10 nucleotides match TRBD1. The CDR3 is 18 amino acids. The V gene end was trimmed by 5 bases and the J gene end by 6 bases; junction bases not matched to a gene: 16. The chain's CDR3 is CASSRRLGDRGLFNEQFF. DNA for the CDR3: TGTGCCAGCAGTCGACGTTTGGGAGACAGGGGGCTGTTCAATGAGCAGTTCTTC.

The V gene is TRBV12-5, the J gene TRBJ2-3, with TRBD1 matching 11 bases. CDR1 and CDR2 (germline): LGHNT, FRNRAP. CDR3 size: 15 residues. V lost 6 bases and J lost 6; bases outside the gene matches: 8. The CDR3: CASGPGQGAIDTQYF. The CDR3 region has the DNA TGTGCTAGTGGCCCAGGACAGGGGGCTATCGATACGCAGTATTTT.

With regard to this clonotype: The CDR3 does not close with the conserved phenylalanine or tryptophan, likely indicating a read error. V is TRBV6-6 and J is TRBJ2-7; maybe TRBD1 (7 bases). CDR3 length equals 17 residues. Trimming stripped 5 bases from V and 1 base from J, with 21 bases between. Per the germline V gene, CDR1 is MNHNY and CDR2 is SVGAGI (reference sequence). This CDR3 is CASSRQGRIGTSYEQYL. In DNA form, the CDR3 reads TGTGCCAGCAGTCGACAGGGACGGATCGGGACTTCCTACGAGCAGTACCTC.

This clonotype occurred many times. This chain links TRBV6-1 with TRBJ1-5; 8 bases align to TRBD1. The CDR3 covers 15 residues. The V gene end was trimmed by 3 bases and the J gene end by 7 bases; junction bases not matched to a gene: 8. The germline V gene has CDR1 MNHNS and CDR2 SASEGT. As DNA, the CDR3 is TGTGCCAGCAGTGAGCGGACAGGGATAGGCCAGCCCCAGCATTTT. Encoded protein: CASSERTGIGQPQHF.

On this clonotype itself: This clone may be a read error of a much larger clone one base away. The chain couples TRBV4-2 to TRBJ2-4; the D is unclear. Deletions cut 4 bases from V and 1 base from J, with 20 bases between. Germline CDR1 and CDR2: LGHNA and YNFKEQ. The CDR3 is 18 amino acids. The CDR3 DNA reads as TGTGCCAGCAGCCGAGATAGAGACCATTGGAAGGCCAAAAACATTCAGTACTTC. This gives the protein CASSRDRDHWKAKNIQYF.

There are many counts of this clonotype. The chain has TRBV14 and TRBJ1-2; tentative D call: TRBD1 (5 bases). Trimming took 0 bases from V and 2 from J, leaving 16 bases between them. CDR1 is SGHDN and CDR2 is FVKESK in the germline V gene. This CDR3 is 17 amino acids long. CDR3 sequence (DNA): TGTGCCAGCAGCCAAGATATTCGGGGGACCTCGAACTATGGCTACACCTTC. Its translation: CASSQDIRGTSNYGYTF. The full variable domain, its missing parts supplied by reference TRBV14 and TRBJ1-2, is EAGVTQFPSHSVIEKGQTVTLRCDPISGHDNLYWYRRVMGKEIKFLLHFVKESKQDESGMPNNRFLAERTGGTYSTLKVQPAELEDSGVYFCASSQDIRGTSNYGYTFGSGTRLTVV.

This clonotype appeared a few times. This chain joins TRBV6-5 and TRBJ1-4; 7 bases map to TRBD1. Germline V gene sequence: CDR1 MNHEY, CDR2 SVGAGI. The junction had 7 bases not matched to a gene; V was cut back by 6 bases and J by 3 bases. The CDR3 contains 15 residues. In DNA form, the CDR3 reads TGTGCCAGCAGGCCTCAGGGGGTGGCTAATGAAAAACTGTTTTTT. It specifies CASRPQGVANEKLFF.

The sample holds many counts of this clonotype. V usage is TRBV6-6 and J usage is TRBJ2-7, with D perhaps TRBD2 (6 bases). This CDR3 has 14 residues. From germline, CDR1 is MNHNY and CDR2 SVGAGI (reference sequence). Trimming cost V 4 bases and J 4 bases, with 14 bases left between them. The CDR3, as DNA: TGTGCCAGCAGTTCCGGGAGCCGCCGGTACGAGCAGTACTTC. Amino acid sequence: CASSSGSRRYEQYF.